The text below deals with one T cell receptor beta chain. Its target is not known. Germline assignment: CDR1 LGHNA and CDR2 YSLEER. The ends were cut back, 0 bases at V and 3 bases at J, with 14 bases in the middle. This CDR3 spans 16 amino acids. The sample belongs to a study of cytomegalovirus exposure and HLA in healthy donors. The study's findings and limits: In a later analysis, a missense DCLRE1C variant was linked to TCR beta V- and J-gene trimming.

PCR amplification relied on 60 Vbeta primers (plus 13 Jbeta primers). The protocol was immunoSEQ multiplex PCR, while the TCRdb copy is restricted to in-frame clones and leaves out a portion. This table holds approximately 200,000 clones, roughly 80% found once. This TCR came from a young woman in good health and CMV-seropositive. The rearrangement uses TRBV4-3 and TRBJ1-2, with D possibly matching TRBD1 (6 bases). The material sequenced was PBMCs. CDR3 loop: CASSQDLRQAYYGYTF. CDR3 DNA sequence: TGCGCCAGCAGCCAAGATCTACGACAGGCTTACTATGGCTACACCTTC.